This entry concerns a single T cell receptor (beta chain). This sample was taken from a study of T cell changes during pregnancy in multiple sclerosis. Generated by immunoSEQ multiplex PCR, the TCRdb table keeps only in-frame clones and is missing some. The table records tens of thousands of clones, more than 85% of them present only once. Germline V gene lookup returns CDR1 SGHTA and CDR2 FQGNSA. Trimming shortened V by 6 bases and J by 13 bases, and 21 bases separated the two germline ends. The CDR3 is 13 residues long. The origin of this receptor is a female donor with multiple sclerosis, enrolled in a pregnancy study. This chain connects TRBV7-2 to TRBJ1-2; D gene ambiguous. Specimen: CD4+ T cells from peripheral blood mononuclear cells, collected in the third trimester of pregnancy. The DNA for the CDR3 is TGTGCCAGCAGTTTTAGCGTAAAGAGGGAATTCACCTTC. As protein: CASSFSVKREFTF.